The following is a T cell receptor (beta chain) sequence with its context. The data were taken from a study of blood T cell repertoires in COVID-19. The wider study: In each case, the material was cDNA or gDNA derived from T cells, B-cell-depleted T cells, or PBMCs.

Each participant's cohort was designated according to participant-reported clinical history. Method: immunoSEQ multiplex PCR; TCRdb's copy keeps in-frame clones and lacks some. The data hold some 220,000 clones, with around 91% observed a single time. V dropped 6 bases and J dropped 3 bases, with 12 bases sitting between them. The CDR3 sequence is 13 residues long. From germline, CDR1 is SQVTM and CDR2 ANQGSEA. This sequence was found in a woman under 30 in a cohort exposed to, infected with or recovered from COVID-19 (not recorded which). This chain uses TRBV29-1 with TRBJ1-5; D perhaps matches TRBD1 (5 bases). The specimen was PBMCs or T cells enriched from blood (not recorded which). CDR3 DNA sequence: TGCAGCGTCGTGGTAGGGGTCAATCAGCCCCAGCATTTT. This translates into CSVVVGVNQPQHF.